This T cell receptor beta chain was sequenced during a study of blood T cell repertoires in COVID-19. Overall study context: Specimens from acute and convalescent COVID-19 originated in the United States, Italy and Spain. T cells, B-cell-depleted T cells, or PBMCs provided the cDNA or gDNA that served as material.

As handled by the study authors: Counts of nucleated cells, estimated from reference gene primer amplification, were obtained. Produced via immunoSEQ multiplex PCR; TCRdb's table is partial and in-frame only. The V and J calls and clone size come from that table; D and trimming were worked out from the DNA. Of 95,000 to 150,000 clones listed, more than 70% were seen once; the top ten hold around 4%. This clone was seen a single time. The sample comprised peripheral blood. This sequence was found in a man aged 55 to 69 with acute or convalescent COVID-19.

The CDR3: CASSLGFPGQKTGELFF. The CDR3, as DNA: TGCGCCAGCAGCTTGGGATTCCCGGGACAGAAGACCGGGGAGCTGTTTTTT. The genes are TRBV5-1 and TRBJ2-2; 7 bases are a match to TRBD1. This CDR3 is 17 amino acids long. The germline gives CDR1 SGHRS, CDR2 YFSETQ. Trimming removed 0 bases from V and 5 bases from J; junction bases left unmatched: 10.